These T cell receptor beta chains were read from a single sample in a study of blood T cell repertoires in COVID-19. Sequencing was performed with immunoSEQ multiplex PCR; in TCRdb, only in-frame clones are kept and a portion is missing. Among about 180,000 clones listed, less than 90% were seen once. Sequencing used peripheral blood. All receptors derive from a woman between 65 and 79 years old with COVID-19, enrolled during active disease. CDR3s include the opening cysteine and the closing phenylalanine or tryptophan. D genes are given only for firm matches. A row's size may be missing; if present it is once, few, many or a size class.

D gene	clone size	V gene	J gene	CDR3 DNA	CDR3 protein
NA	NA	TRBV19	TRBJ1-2	TGTGCCAGTAGTTACCTGCCAGGGGATCGTAACTATGGCTACACCTTC	CASSYLPGDRNYGYTF
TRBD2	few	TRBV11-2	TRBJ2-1	TGTGCCAGCAGCCCACCTTTGCTTCGGACTAGCGGGAGGCCCGCCCTGTTCTTC	CASSPPLLRTSGRPALFF
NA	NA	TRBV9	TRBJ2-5	TGTGCCAGCAGCGCGACTACCCTAGGGGGGACCCAGTACTTC	CASSATTLGGTQYF
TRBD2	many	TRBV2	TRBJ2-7	TGTGCCAGCAGTGACCCACTAGCGGGAAGGAACGAGCAGTACTTC	CASSDPLAGRNEQYF
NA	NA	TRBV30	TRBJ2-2	TGTGCCTGGAGCGGAGGGCGCCTTGACACCGGGGAGCTGTTTTTT	CAWSGGRLDTGELFF
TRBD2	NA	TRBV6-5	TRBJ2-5	TGTGCCAGCAGTTACTCGGGGAGCGGGAGGGGGGAGACCCAGTACTTC	CASSYSGSGRGETQYF
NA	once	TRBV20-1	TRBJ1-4	TGCAGTGCTAGTGTTCGGGGAAAACTTATAAATGAAAAACTGTTTTTT	CSASVRGKLINEKLFF
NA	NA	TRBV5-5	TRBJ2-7	TGTGCCAGCAGCCGAGAACTCTACGAGCAGTACTTC	CASSRELYEQYF
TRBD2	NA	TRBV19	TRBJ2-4	TGTGCCAGTAGTAACCAGCGGGAGACCAGGAACATTCAGTACTTC	CASSNQRETRNIQYF
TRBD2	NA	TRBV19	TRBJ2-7	TGTGCCAGTAGTATAGGACTAGCGAGTTCCTACGAGCAGTACTTC	CASSIGLASSYEQYF
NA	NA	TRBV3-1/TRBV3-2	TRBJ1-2	TGTGCCAGCAGCCAAGGGACAGACTATGGCTACACCTTC	CASSQGTDYGYTF
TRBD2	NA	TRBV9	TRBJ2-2	TGTGCCAGCAACACCCGGGGAGGGGTCACCGGGGAGCTGTTTTTT	CASNTRGGVTGELFF
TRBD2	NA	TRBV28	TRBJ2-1	TGTGCCAGCAGTCCCCGGGGACTAGCTGGGCCAAACAATGAGCAGTTCTTC	CASSPRGLAGPNNEQFF
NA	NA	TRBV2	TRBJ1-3	TGTGCCAGCATGGAGAGCCATTACTCTGGAAACACCATATATTTT	CASMESHYSGNTIYF
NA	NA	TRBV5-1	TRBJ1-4	TGCGCCAGCAGCTTCGTCGGGGGTAGTAATGAAAAACTGTTTTTT	CASSFVGGSNEKLFF
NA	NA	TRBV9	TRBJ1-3	TGTGCCAGCAGCGTAGGTACAGGGATAGCTGGAAACACCATATATTTT	CASSVGTGIAGNTIYF
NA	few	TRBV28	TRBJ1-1	TGTGCCAGCAGTAACAGGGTACTGCGCACTGAAGCTTTCTTT	CASSNRVLRTEAFF
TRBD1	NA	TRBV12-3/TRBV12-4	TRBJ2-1	TGTGCCAGCAAGGGACAGGGAAACAATGAGCAGTTCTTC	CASKGQGNNEQFF
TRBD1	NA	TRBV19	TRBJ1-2	TGTGCCAGTAGTTTCAACCCCGGGACAGGGGTCGGTGGCTACACCTTC	CASSFNPGTGVGGYTF
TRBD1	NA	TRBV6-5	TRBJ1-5	TGTGCCAGCAGCTGGGACAGGGCGGGCAATCAGCCCCAGCATTTT	CASSWDRAGNQPQHF
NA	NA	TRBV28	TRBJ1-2	TGTGCCTCAATAGGACAGCCCAGATATGGCTACACCTTC	CASIGQPRYGYTF
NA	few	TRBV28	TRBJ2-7	TGTGCCAGCAGTTTGAACAAACCCTACGAGCAGTACTTC	CASSLNKPYEQYF
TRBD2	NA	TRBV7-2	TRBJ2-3	TGTGCCAGCAGCTCCTGGCTAGCGGGGACAGATACGCAGTATTTT	CASSSWLAGTDTQYF
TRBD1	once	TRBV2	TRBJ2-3	TGTGCCAGCAGGACAGGGGGTGAGGCAGATACGCAGTATTTT	CASRTGGEADTQYF
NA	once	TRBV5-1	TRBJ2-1	TGCGCCAGCAGCCCATTGGGACTCCACGACAATGAGCAGTTCTTC	CASSPLGLHDNEQFF
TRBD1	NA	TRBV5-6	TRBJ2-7	TGTGCCAGCAGCTGCCACGATACAGGGGAATACGAGCAGTACTTC	CASSCHDTGEYEQYF
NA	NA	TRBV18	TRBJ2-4	TGTGCCAGCTCACCACCGACTAGGGCGGATCTAAACATTCAGTACTTC	CASSPPTRADLNIQYF
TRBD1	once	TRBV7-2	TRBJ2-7	TGTGCCAGCAGCCCGACAGGGAGAGAATACGAGCAGTACTTC	CASSPTGREYEQYF
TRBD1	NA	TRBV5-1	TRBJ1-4	TGCGCCAGCAGCTTGGAAGGGACAGGGGATGAAAAACTGTTTTTT	CASSLEGTGDEKLFF
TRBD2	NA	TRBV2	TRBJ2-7	TGTGCCAGCAAGCCGAGCGGGGGAGACTACGAGCAGTACTTC	CASKPSGGDYEQYF
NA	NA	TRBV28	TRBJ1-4	TGTGCCAGCAGTTTTCGCAGGGAAAGGGAAAAACTGTTTTTT	CASSFRREREKLFF
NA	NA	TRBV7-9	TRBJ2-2	TGTGCCAGCAGCTTAGCCGACAGTACCGGGGAGCTGTTTTTT	CASSLADSTGELFF
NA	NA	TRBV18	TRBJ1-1	TGTGCCAGCTCCAGTCGGGTGGACACTGAAGCTTTCTTT	CASSSRVDTEAFF
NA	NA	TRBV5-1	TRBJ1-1	TGCGCCAGCAGCTTGGGGCAGGCGACAAACACTGAAGCTTTCTTT	CASSLGQATNTEAFF
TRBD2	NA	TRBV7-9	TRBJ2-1	TGTGCCAGCGATACGGGGGCGGGAGGGCCCTATGAGCAGTTCTTC	CASDTGAGGPYEQFF
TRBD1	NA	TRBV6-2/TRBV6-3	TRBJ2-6	TGTGCCAGCAGTACAGGGGACTCTGGGGCCAACGTCCTGACTTTC	CASSTGDSGANVLTF
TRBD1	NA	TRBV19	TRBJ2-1	TGTGCCAGTAGCCGACGGGGACAGATCGGTGCCATTAGCTCCTACAATGAGCAGTTCTTC	CASSRRGQIGAISSYNEQFF
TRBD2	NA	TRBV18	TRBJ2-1	TGTGCCAGCTCACCGGGGACTAGGCGATGGAATGAGCAGTTCTTC	CASSPGTRRWNEQFF
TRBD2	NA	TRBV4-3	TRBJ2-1	TGCGCCAGCATCAACGCCGGGACTAGCGGGAGTGCAGATGAGCAGTTCTTC	CASINAGTSGSADEQFF
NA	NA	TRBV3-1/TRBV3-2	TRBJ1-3	TGTGCCAGCAGCCAAGAGGACAATCCGGGAAACACCATATATTTT	CASSQEDNPGNTIYF
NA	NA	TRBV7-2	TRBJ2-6	TGTGCCAGCAGCTTAGGTCGTCGCTCTGGGGCCAACGTCCTGACTTTC	CASSLGRRSGANVLTF
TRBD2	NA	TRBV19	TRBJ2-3	TGTGCCAGTACAGCGGTAGCGGGAGTGGCCCCAGATACGCAGTATTTT	CASTAVAGVAPDTQYF
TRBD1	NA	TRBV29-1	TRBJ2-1	TGCAGCGTCTCGGGACAGGGCATCGGGGAGCAGTTCTTC	CSVSGQGIGEQFF
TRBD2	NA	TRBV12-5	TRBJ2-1	TGTGCTAGTGGTTTGGGGGCTGGAGCGGGAGGTATCAATGAGCAGTTCTTC	CASGLGAGAGGINEQFF
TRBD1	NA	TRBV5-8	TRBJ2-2	TGTGCCAGCAGCCGGGACAGGGGGGCCGGGGAGCTGTTTTTT	CASSRDRGAGELFF
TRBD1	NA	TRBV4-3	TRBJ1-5	TGCGCCAGCAGCCAAAGAGGGACAGTCGATCAGCCCCAGCATTTT	CASSQRGTVDQPQHF
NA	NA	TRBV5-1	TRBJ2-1	TGCGCCAGCAGCTTGGGTGGCGCTTGGAGCTCCTACAATGAGCAGTTCTTC	CASSLGGAWSSYNEQFF
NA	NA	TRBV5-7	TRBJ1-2	TGTGCCAGCAGCGTGGGGGGCCGTAGCTATGGCTACACCTTC	CASSVGGRSYGYTF
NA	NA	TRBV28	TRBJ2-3	TGTGCCAGCAGCCCCCCGGGGGTCACAGATACGCAGTATTTT	CASSPPGVTDTQYF
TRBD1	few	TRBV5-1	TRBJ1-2	TGCGCCAGCAGCTTGGGGGACAGAAACTATGGCTACACCTTC	CASSLGDRNYGYTF
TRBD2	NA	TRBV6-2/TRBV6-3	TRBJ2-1	TGTGCCAGCAGTTGGGGACTAGCGGATAACTACAATGAGCAGTTCTTC	CASSWGLADNYNEQFF
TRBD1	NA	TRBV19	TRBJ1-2	TGTGCCAGTAGTACCGGGACAGGGAGTACCTTATATGGCTACACCTTC	CASSTGTGSTLYGYTF
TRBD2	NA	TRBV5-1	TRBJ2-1	TGCGCCAGCAGACCTCCGGGACTAGCGAATGAGCAGTTCTTC	CASRPPGLANEQFF
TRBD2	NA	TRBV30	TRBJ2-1	TGTGCCTGGAGTGTACCTACGACTAGCGTTTACAATGAGCAGTTCTTC	CAWSVPTTSVYNEQFF
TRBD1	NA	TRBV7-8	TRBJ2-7	TGTGCCAGCAGCTCCGGGACACGGACAGGTACAGAATACGAGCAGTACTTC	CASSSGTRTGTEYEQYF
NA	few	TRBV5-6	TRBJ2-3	TGTGCCAGCACCTCTGGGAGGGATACGCAGTATTTT	CASTSGRDTQYF
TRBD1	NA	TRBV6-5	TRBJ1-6	TGTGCCAGCAGTTCAGCCGGGACAGACAATTCACCCCTCCACTTT	CASSSAGTDNSPLHF
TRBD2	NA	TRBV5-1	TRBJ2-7	TGCGCCAGCAGTTTTAGCGGGCCTTCCTACGAGCAGTACTTC	CASSFSGPSYEQYF
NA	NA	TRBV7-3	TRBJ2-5	TGTGCCAGCAGCTTTGGGTTTGGGGCTCAAGAGACCCAGTACTTC	CASSFGFGAQETQYF